The following is a T cell receptor beta chain sequence with its context. The CDR3 covers 17 residues. Losses at the gene ends were 5 bases for V and 1 base for J; bases not matched to a gene: 8. Germline CDR1 KGHDR, CDR2 SFDVKD. This record belongs to a study of blood T cell repertoires in COVID-19. Looking at the study overall: Samples of COVID-19 (acute and convalescent) were obtained from the United States, Italy and Spain.

Assay: immunoSEQ multiplex PCR; the TCRdb copy retains only in-frame clones and omits some. The sample lists 210,000 or so clones; 88% were seen once. The sequence was collected from a woman aged 35 to 49 who had recovered from COVID-19. The gene calls are TRBV24-1 and TRBJ2-2; the match to TRBD2 covers 8 bases. The source material was peripheral blood. The CDR3 loop is CATSGSSGGLNTGELFF. The CDR3 DNA is TGTGCCACCAGTGGTAGTTCGGGGGGGCTGAACACCGGGGAGCTGTTTTTT.